Shown below are 12 T cell receptor beta chains from a single sample sequenced in a study of blood T cell repertoires in COVID-19. Here immunoSEQ multiplex PCR was the method, and the copy in TCRdb shows in-frame clones only, minus some. The top ten hold around 4.5% of the sample, which has approximately 300,000 clones, about 90% seen once. Sequencing was carried out using PBMCs or T cells enriched from blood (not recorded which). The receptors come from a woman aged 18-29 years with acute COVID-19.

The genes are TRBV19 and TRBJ1-1; D is perhaps TRBD1 (5 bases). The CDR3 loop spans 14 amino acids. V gave up 4 bases and J gave up 6 bases, with 15 bases separating them. The germline CDR1 and CDR2 sequences are LNHDA and SQIVND (reference sequence). The CDR3 here is CASSNGQIVSEAFF. DNA of the CDR3: TGTGCCAGTAGTAACGGACAAATAGTATCTGAAGCTTTCTTT.

V is TRBV10-3 and J is TRBJ1-5; perhaps TRBD1 as D (5 bases). The ends were cut back, 10 bases at V and 5 bases at J, with 18 bases in the middle. The CDR3 sequence is 14 residues long. Germline V gives CDR1 ENHRY, CDR2 SYGVKD. CDR3 DNA sequence: TGTGCCACCGCCCGGGTGGGGCCGGATCAGCCCCAGCATTTT. This encodes CATARVGPDQPQHF.

The rearrangement links TRBV24-1 to TRBJ2-3; a weak D match, TRBD1 (5 bases). The V gene lost 4 bases and the J gene lost 2 bases, with 15 bases spanning the gap. The CDR3 consists of 16 residues. The germline V gene has CDR1 KGHDR and CDR2 SFDVKD. DNA of the CDR3: TGTGCCACCAGTGAGTCAGGGCGTACCTACACAGATACGCAGTATTTT. Translated, it gives CATSESGRTYTDTQYF.

The V and J genes are TRBV5-1 and TRBJ2-1; 8 bases are a match to TRBD1. This CDR3 region has 15 residues. Germline values: CDR1 SGHRS, CDR2 YFSETQ. V trimming: 4 bases; J trimming: 0 bases; junction bases outside the gene matches: 3. The DNA of the CDR3 is TGCGCCAGCAGCATCACAGGGGGCTCCTACAATGAGCAGTTCTTC. Its translation is CASSITGGSYNEQFF.

This sequence joins TRBV19 and TRBJ1-2; D ambiguous. The CDR3 length is 12 residues. Trimming shortened V by 7 bases and J by 7 bases, and 13 bases separated the two germline ends. Germline V CDR1 and CDR2: LNHDA, SQIVND (reference sequence). The CDR3 here is CASNPGSSGYTF. DNA of the CDR3: TGTGCCAGTAACCCCGGGTCATCTGGCTACACCTTC.

The chain has TRBV6-5 and TRBJ1-2; maybe TRBD1 (5 bases). The CDR3 loop spans 14 amino acids. In germline, CDR1 is MNHEY, CDR2 SVGAGI. V lost 4 bases and J lost 7, with 16 bases in between. The CDR3: CASSSLTTGIGYTF. DNA for the CDR3: TGTGCCAGCAGTTCACTCACTACAGGAATTGGCTACACCTTC.

The chain employs TRBV24-1 and TRBJ1-2, with unresolved D. Germline CDR1 reads KGHDR; CDR2 reads SFDVKD. V was trimmed by 6 bases and J by 8 bases, leaving 12 bases between them. The CDR3 has 12 residues. CDR3 DNA sequence: TGTGCCACCAGTTGGGAGGGTTGGGGCTACACCTTC. It codes for CATSWEGWGYTF.

This clone came up a few times. The chain combines TRBV7-6 with TRBJ2-2, with a weak D call TRBD1 (6 bases). This CDR3 region has 19 residues. CDR1 and CDR2 (germline): SGHVS, FNYEAQ. V lost 5 bases and J 1 base, leaving 23 bases between the germline ends. CDR3 DNA sequence: TGTGCCAGCAGCCCCTACCTACTCACTAGAGGGGGGAACACCGGGGAGCTGTTTTTT. Translating it yields CASSPYLLTRGGNTGELFF.

This chain connects TRBV10-2 to TRBJ1-6; 7 bases line up with TRBD1. The CDR3 runs to 12 residues. The germline CDR1 and CDR2 sequences are WSHSY and SAAADI. V lost 6 bases and J lost 10; bases outside the gene matches: 3. The CDR3 DNA reads as TGCGCCAGCAGGAACAGGGGATCACCCCTCCACTTT. It specifies CASRNRGSPLHF.

The V gene is TRBV28, the J gene TRBJ2-1; 16 nucleotides match TRBD2. Germline CDR1 reads MDHEN; CDR2 reads SYDVKM. J was trimmed by 9 bases and V by 8 bases; bases with no gene match: 10. This CDR3 comprises 16 residues. The chain's CDR3 is CASGQGTSGRAGEQFF. The CDR3 nucleotides are TGTGCCAGCGGGCAGGGGACTAGCGGGAGGGCCGGTGAGCAGTTCTTC.

This chain uses TRBV5-1 with TRBJ2-2; D not certain. The CDR3 runs to 16 residues. The V gene lost 0 bases and the J gene lost 2 bases, with 11 bases spanning the gap. CDR1 and CDR2 from the germline V gene are SGHRS and YFSETQ. Written as DNA, the CDR3 is TGCGCCAGCAGCTTGGCTGGAGCAATAAACACCGGGGAGCTGTTTTTT. The encoded protein is CASSLAGAINTGELFF.

J is TRBJ2-1 and V is TRBV7-2; 9 positions agree with TRBD2. V lost 1 base and J lost 7; bases outside the gene matches: 17. Germline CDR1 and CDR2: SGHTA and FQGNSA. This CDR3 spans 19 amino acids. This chain's CDR3 is CASSLDSSRRLAGRNEQFF. CDR3 DNA sequence: TGTGCCAGCAGCTTAGACTCGTCACGGCGCCTAGCGGGAAGGAATGAGCAGTTCTTC.